Each of the 13 T cell receptor beta chains below was sequenced from the same sample in a study of human T cells and chemical hapten exposure. Each CDR3 protein gets one entry after TCRdb re-called the RACE reads with MiXCR. The table lists 95,000 to 150,000 distinct CDR3 sequences, about 11% of them singletons. As to time point: patch test 3, about 24 weeks after DPC sensitization. The sample's treatment: therapeutic diphenylcyclopropenone sensitization with weekly scalp DPC. Sequencing was performed on whole blood, taken in connection with sensitization to the hapten diphenylcyclopropenone (DPC). The receptor set was obtained from a woman in her forties or fifties with alopecia areata. Some clones in this sample may be carry-over from other donors' samples.

This rearrangement joins TRBV12-3 or TRBV12-4 to TRBJ2-4; D tentatively fits TRBD1 or TRBD2 (5 bases each). Trimming removed 3 bases from V and 0 bases from J, with 9 bases in between. This CDR3 contains 15 residues. The CDR3 DNA reads as TGTGCCAGCAGTTTTGGGGACCTAGCCAAAAACATTCAGTACTTC. It translates to CASSFGDLAKNIQYF.

The V gene is TRBV3-1, the J gene TRBJ2-4; no firm D call. CDR1 and CDR2 from the germline V gene are LGHDT and YNNKEL (reference sequence). V was clipped by 4 bases and J by 3 bases, with 10 bases between them. This CDR3 comprises 14 residues. The CDR3 DNA reads as TGTGCCAGCAGCCTCGCCTGGGGCAAAAACATTCAGTACTTC. Encoded protein: CASSLAWGKNIQYF. The entire variable domain, with the rest obtained from reference TRBV3-1 and TRBJ2-4, is as follows: DTAVSQTPKYLVTQMGNDKSIKCEQNLGHDTMYWYKQDSKKFLKIMFSYNNKELIINETVPNRFSPKSPDKAHLNLHINSLELGDSAVYFCASSLAWGKNIQYFGAGTRLSVL.

A few counts support this clonotype. This chain joins TRBV5-1 and TRBJ2-3; 10 nucleotides agree with TRBD2. In germline, CDR1 is SGHRS, CDR2 YFSETQ. With V trimmed by 0 bases and J by 4 bases, 5 bases remained unmatched. The CDR3 runs 16 residues. CDR3: CASSLGSGRASDTQYF. Here the CDR3 DNA reads TGCGCCAGCAGCTTGGGGAGCGGGAGGGCCTCAGATACGCAGTATTTT.

J is TRBJ2-7 and V is TRBV11-1, with D unresolved. Germline V gene sequence: CDR1 SGHAT, CDR2 FQDESV (reference sequence). The CDR3 extends over 14 amino acids. V dropped 4 bases and J dropped 2 bases, with 12 bases sitting between them. The CDR3 here is CASSSPGGPYEQYF. DNA of the CDR3: TGTGCCAGCAGCTCCCCCGGCGGCCCCTACGAGCAGTACTTC.

This clonotype has a handful of counts. The chain uses TRBV3-1 and TRBJ1-5; D remains ambiguous. The CDR3 sequence is 13 residues long. CDR1 LGHDT and CDR2 YNNKEL come from the germline V gene (reference sequence). Deletions cut 4 bases from V and 0 bases from J, with 4 bases between. In DNA form, the CDR3 reads TGTGCCAGCAGCCCGGATAGCAATCAGCCCCAGCATTTT. This sequence encodes CASSPDSNQPQHF.

This clonotype was seen more than once but under ten times. This chain links TRBV7-8 with TRBJ2-7; 7 bases line up with TRBD1. Germline CDR1 SGHVS, CDR2 FQNEAQ. The CDR3 runs 13 residues. Unmatched junction bases numbered 6, after V lost 5 bases and J lost 5 bases. CDR3 sequence: CASSTDRENEQYF. CDR3 nucleotide sequence: TGTGCCAGCAGCACAGACAGGGAAAACGAGCAGTACTTC.

The J gene is TRBJ2-7, the V gene TRBV2; 10 nucleotides align to TRBD1. Unmatched junction bases numbered 10, after V lost 5 bases and J lost 3 bases. Germline CDR1 SNHLY, CDR2 FYNNEI. This CDR3 spans 16 amino acids. In DNA, the CDR3 is TGTGCCAGCAGTCAGCCGGGACAGGGGTCGAGCTACGAGCAGTACTTC. This gives the protein CASSQPGQGSSYEQYF.

This rearrangement joins TRBV2 to TRBJ1-4; 11 nucleotides match TRBD1. Germline V gene sequence: CDR1 SNHLY, CDR2 FYNNEI. The V gene end was trimmed by 3 bases and the J gene end by 8 bases; junction bases not matched to a gene: 5. The CDR3 is made up of 15 amino acids. CDR3 sequence (DNA): TGTGCCAGCAGTGAGGGGACAGGGGGAGAGGAAAAACTGTTTTTT. This sequence encodes CASSEGTGGEEKLFF.

This clonotype was counted many times. CDR3 nucleotides: TGCAGTGCTATCAGCCCGAACACCGGGGAGCTGTTTTTT. This translates into CSAISPNTGELFF. The rearrangement joins TRBV20-1 to TRBJ2-2; D remains unclear. With 4 bases removed from V and 0 bases from J, the gap between germline ends came to 6 bases. Germline V gene data show CDR1 as DFQATT and CDR2 as SNEGSKA (reference sequence). The CDR3 sequence is 13 residues long.

This clonotype was found a few times. The chain carries TRBV20-1 and TRBJ2-2; 16 positions agree with TRBD2. CDR3 size: 18 residues. Losses at the gene ends were 0 bases for V and 0 bases for J; bases not matched to a gene: 1. Germline V lookup: CDR1 DFQATT, CDR2 SNEGSKA (reference sequence). CDR3 in DNA: TGCAGTGCTAGAGATGGGACTAGCGGGGGGGCGAACACCGGGGAGCTGTTTTTT. This gives the protein CSARDGTSGGANTGELFF.

This clonotype came up many times. The chain links TRBV7-9 to TRBJ2-5; no firm D call. Germline loops: CDR1 SEHNR, CDR2 FQNEAQ (reference sequence). V was trimmed by 3 bases and J by 2 bases, leaving 10 bases between them. There are 14 residues in the CDR3. DNA of the CDR3: TGTGCCAGCAGCTTGGGCAGAGGACAAGAGACCCAGTACTTC. Translated: CASSLGRGQETQYF.

V gene TRBV3-1 combines with J gene TRBJ1-1; possibly TRBD1 for D (6 bases). This CDR3 region has 14 residues. V was pared by 1 base and J by 4 bases, with 10 bases between. CDR1 and CDR2 from the germline V gene are LGHDT and YNNKEL (reference sequence). As DNA, the CDR3 is TGTGCCAGCAGCCAAGTTAGGGGGGGCACTGAAGCTTTCTTT. This codes for CASSQVRGGTEAFF.

V is TRBV10-3 and J is TRBJ2-1; D not certain. V was trimmed by 10 bases and J by 0 bases, leaving 10 bases between them. The CDR3 spans 13 residues. In germline, CDR1 is ENHRY, CDR2 SYGVKD. CDR3 nucleotide sequence: TGTGCCAGTCAGGAGAGCTCCTACAATGAGCAGTTCTTC. Translated, it gives CASQESSYNEQFF.